The rows below give T cell receptor beta chains drawn from one sample of a study of blood T cells in healthy people across ages. TCRdb reprocessed the 5' RACE reads via MiXCR and lists one record per CDR3 protein. The table includes about 680,000 distinct CDR3 sequences, around 48% detected once. The material sequenced was blood. The receptors derive from a woman aged 60-75 years in good health. CDR3s leave out the opening cysteine and the closing phenylalanine or tryptophan. Not every row has a clone size; where given, it reads once, few, many or a size class.

v_gene	abundance	CDR3aa
TRBV6-2/TRBV6-3	NA	ASSSGLAGGVSYNEQF
TRBV4-2	few	ASSQEPSGRFNEQF
TRBV7-9	NA	VSSPGEGYGYT
TRBV3-1	few	ASSQGTGDETQY
TRBV20-1	few	SATNTGADEQY
TRBV27	few	ASSSLAGVETQY
TRBV28	few	ASSLQGAYGYT
TRBV27	NA	ASSLYGGTNTGELF
TRBV7-2	NA	ASSRYRSEEKLF
TRBV27	few	ASSLAGTNSEAF
TRBV27	NA	ASSFRAPSGTDTQY